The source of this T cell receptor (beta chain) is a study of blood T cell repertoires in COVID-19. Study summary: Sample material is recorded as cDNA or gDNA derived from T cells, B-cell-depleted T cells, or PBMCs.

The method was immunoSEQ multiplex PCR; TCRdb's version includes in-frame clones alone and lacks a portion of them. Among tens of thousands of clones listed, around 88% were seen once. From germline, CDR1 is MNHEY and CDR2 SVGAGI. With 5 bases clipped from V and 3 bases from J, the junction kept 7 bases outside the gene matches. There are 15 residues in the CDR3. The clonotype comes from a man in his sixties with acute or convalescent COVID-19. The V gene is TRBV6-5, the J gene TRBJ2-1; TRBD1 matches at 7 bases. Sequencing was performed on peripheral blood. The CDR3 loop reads CASSKGQRHYNEQFF. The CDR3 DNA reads TGTGCCAGCAGTAAGGGACAGCGACACTACAATGAGCAGTTCTTC.